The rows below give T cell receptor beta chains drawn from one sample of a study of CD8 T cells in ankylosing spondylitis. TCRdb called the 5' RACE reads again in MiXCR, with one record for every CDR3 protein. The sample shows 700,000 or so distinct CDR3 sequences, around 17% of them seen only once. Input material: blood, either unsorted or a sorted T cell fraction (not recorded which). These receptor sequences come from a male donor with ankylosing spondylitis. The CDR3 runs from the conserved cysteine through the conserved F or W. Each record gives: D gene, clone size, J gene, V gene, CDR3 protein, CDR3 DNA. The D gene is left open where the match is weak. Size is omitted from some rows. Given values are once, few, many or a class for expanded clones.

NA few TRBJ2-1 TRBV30 CAWSETSSYNEQFF TGTGCCTGGAGTGAGACTAGCTCCTACAATGAGCAGTTCTTC
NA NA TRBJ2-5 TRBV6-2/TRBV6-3 CASRLARGEETQYF TGTGCCAGCAGGCTAGCGAGGGGAGAAGAGACCCAGTACTTC
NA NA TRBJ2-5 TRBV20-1 CSAPRQVGETQYF TGCAGTGCACCCCGACAGGTCGGGGAGACCCAGTACTTC
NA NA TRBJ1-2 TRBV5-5 CASSLEVNYGYTF TGTGCCAGCAGCTTGGAGGTTAACTATGGCTACACCTTC
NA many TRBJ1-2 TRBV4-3 CASSQELGEAIPGYTF TGCGCCAGCAGCCAAGAATTGGGGGAAGCCATTCCTGGCTACACCTTC
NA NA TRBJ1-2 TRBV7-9 CASRGMGSRREDGYTF TGTGCCAGCAGGGGAATGGGGTCTCGGCGGGAGGATGGCTACACCTTC
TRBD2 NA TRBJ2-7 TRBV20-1 CSARDWGLAGVREQYF TGCAGTGCTAGAGATTGGGGACTAGCGGGAGTTCGAGAGCAGTACTTC
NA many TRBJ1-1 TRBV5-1 CASSFTGREGTEAFF TGCGCCAGCAGCTTCACGGGCAGGGAGGGCACTGAAGCTTTCTTT
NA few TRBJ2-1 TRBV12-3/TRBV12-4 CASSPRPGVILYNEQFF TGTGCCAGCAGTCCCAGGCCCGGGGTAATTCTTTACAATGAGCAGTTCTTC
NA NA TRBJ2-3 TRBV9 CASSVDGGSYTDTQYF TGTGCCAGCAGCGTAGACGGCGGGTCGTACACAGATACGCAGTATTTT
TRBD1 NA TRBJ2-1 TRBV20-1 CSARETGAPYNEQFF TGCAGTGCTAGGGAAACAGGGGCTCCCTACAATGAGCAGTTCTTC
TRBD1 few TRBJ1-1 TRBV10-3 CAISLGQELNTEAFF TGTGCCATCAGCCTGGGACAGGAGTTGAACACTGAAGCTTTCTTT
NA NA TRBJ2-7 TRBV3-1 CASSQVDGSSYEQYF TGTGCCAGCAGCCAAGTGGACGGGAGCTCCTACGAGCAGTACTTC
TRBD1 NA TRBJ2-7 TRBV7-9 CASSAQGARPYEQYF TGTGCCAGCAGCGCCCAGGGGGCAAGGCCCTACGAGCAGTACTTC
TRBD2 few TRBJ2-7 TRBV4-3 CASSQGRTSGRYEQYF TGCGCCAGCAGCCAAGGGCGGACTAGCGGACGATACGAGCAGTACTTC
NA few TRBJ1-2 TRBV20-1 CSARDLGGYGYTF TGCAGTGCTAGAGATCTTGGCGGCTATGGCTACACCTTC
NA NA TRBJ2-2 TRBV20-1 CSASSAGELFF TGCAGTGCTAGTTCGGCCGGGGAGCTGTTTTTT
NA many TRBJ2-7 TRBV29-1 CSVDDGNEQYF TGCAGCGTTGATGACGGAAACGAGCAGTACTTC
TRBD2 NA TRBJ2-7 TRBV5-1 CASSLEIAGEYEQYF TGCGCCAGCAGCTTGGAAATAGCGGGAGAGTACGAGCAGTACTTC
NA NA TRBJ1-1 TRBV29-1 CSVQNSGTEAFF TGCAGCGTTCAAAATAGTGGCACTGAAGCTTTCTTT